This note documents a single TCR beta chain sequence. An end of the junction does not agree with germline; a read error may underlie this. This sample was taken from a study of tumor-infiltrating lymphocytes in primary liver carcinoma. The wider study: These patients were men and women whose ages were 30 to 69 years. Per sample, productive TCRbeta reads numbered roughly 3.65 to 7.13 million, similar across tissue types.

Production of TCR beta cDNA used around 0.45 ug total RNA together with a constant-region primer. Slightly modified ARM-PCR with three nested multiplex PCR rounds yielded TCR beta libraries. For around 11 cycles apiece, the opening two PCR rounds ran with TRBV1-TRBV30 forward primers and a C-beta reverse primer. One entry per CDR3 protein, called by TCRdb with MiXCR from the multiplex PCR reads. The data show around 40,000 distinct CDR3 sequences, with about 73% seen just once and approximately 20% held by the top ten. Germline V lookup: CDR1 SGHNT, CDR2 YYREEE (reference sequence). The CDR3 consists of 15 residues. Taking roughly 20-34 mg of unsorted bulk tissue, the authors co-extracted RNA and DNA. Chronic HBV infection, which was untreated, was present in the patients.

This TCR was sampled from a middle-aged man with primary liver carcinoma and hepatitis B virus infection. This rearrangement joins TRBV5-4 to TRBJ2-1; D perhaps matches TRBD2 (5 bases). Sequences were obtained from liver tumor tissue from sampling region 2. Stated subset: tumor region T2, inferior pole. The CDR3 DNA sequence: TGTGCCAGCAGCTTGGGCGGAGCGGCTCGGGATGAGCAATTCTTC. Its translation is CASSLGGAARDEQFF.